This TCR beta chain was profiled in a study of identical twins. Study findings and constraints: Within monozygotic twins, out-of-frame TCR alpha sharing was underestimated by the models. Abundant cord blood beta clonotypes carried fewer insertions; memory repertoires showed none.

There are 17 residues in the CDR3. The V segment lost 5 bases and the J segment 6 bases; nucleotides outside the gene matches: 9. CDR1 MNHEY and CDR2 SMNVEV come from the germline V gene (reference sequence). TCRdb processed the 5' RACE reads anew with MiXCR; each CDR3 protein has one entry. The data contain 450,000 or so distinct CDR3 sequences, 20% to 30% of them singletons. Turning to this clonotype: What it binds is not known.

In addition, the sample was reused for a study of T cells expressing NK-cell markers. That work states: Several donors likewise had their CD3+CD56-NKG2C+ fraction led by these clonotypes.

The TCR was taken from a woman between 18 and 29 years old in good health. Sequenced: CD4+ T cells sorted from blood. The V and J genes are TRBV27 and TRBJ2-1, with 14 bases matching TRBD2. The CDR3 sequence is CASSKTTSGRGRNEQFF. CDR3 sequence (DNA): TGTGCCAGCAGTAAAACGACTAGCGGGAGGGGTCGCAATGAGCAGTTCTTC.